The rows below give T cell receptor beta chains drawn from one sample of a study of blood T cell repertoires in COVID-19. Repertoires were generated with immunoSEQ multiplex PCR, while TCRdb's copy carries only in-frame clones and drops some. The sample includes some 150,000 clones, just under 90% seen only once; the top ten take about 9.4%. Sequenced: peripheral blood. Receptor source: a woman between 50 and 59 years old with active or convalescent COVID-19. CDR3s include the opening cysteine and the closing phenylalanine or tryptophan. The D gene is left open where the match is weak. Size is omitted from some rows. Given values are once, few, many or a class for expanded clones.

CASSLYRKNTEAFF,TGTGCCAGCAGTTTATACAGAAAGAACACTGAAGCTTTCTTT,TRBJ1-1,TRBV27,.,.
CAWGAGGGQPQHF,TGTGCCTGGGGGGCAGGGGGCGGTCAGCCCCAGCATTTT,TRBJ1-5,TRBV30,TRBD1,.
CASSQPHGGAGQPQHF,TGCGCCAGCAGTCAGCCACACGGGGGGGCAGGTCAGCCCCAGCATTTT,TRBJ1-5,TRBV23-1,.,.
CAWTPGGTEAFF,TGTGCCTGGACCCCTGGGGGGACTGAAGCTTTCTTT,TRBJ1-1,TRBV30,.,.
CASSITRAGEGFNEQFF,TGTGCCAGTAGTATCACCAGAGCAGGGGAGGGGTTCAATGAGCAGTTCTTC,TRBJ2-1,TRBV19,.,.
CASSLGKQAGANVLTF,TGTGCCAGCAGCTTAGGAAAACAGGCTGGGGCCAACGTCCTGACTTTC,TRBJ2-6,TRBV7-6,.,.
CASSQYGTSYNEQYF,TGCGCCAGCAGCCAATATGGTACTAGCTACAACGAGCAGTACTTC,TRBJ2-7,TRBV4-3,.,.
CASSYRENQPQHF,TGTGCCAGCAGCTACAGGGAGAATCAGCCCCAGCATTTT,TRBJ1-5,TRBV7-2,.,.
CASKEFHLENTEAFF,TGTGCCAGTAAGGAGTTTCATTTGGAAAACACTGAAGCTTTCTTT,TRBJ1-1,TRBV19,.,.
CASSHSREGSYEQYF,TGCGCCAGCAGCCACTCCCGGGAGGGGAGCTACGAGCAGTACTTC,TRBJ2-7,TRBV4-1,TRBD2,few
CASSLLSGVATNEKLFF,TGTGCCAGCAGTTTACTCTCAGGGGTGGCAACTAATGAAAAACTGTTTTTT,TRBJ1-4,TRBV28,.,few
CASSQDPAGGNTIYF,TGTGCCAGCAGCCAAGATCCGGCAGGGGGCAACACCATATATTTT,TRBJ1-3,TRBV4-2,TRBD1,.
CASSDQRGGLDTGELFF,TGTGCCAGCAGCGACCAGCGGGGGGGCCTCGACACCGGGGAGCTGTTTTTT,TRBJ2-2,TRBV3-1/TRBV3-2,TRBD2,.
CASREALGLFF,TGTGCCAGCAGAGAGGCATTAGGACTGTTTTTT,TRBJ1-4,TRBV2,.,.
CASSQGPSGKDTGELFF,TGTGCCAGCAGCCAAGGACCCAGCGGGAAGGATACCGGGGAGCTGTTTTTT,TRBJ2-2,TRBV4-2,TRBD2,.
CASSLGGRTENTGELFF,TGCGCCAGCAGCTTGGGGGGGCGGACAGAAAACACCGGGGAGCTGTTTTTT,TRBJ2-2,TRBV5-1,.,.
CASSTGNTDTQYF,TGTGCCAGCAGCACGGGGAACACAGATACGCAGTATTTT,TRBJ2-3,TRBV7-2,.,few
CASSWGQGMGYGYTF,TGCGCCAGCAGCTGGGGACAGGGAATGGGCTATGGCTACACCTTC,TRBJ1-2,TRBV5-1,TRBD1,.
CASRLGGGSNGYTF,TGCGCCAGCCGCTTAGGGGGGGGCAGTAATGGCTACACCTTC,TRBJ1-2,TRBV5-1,.,.
CASSLSAGGAGQPQHF,TGTGCCAGCTCACTCTCAGCAGGGGGCGCGGGTCAGCCCCAGCATTTT,TRBJ1-5,TRBV18,TRBD1,.
CASSWRASGVQYF,TGTGCCAGCAGTTGGAGAGCCAGCGGGGTTCAGTACTTC,TRBJ2-4,TRBV27,TRBD2,.
CASSYPGGTVGEQYF,TGTGCCAGCAGTTACCCAGGGGGAACTGTAGGCGAGCAGTACTTC,TRBJ2-7,TRBV6-2/TRBV6-3,TRBD1,.
CASRLQGAQNEKLFF,TGTGCCAGCAGATTGCAGGGGGCGCAGAATGAAAAACTGTTTTTT,TRBJ1-4,TRBV28,TRBD1,.
CASSPQAVGVTEAFF,TGTGCCAGCAGCCCTCAGGCAGTTGGTGTTACTGAAGCTTTCTTT,TRBJ1-1,TRBV5-4,.,.
CASSPPTGGFQETQYF,TGTGCCAGCTCACCACCGACAGGGGGCTTTCAAGAGACCCAGTACTTC,TRBJ2-5,TRBV18,TRBD1,few
CASSFGTSGTSSRYEQYF,TGTGCCAGCAGTTTCGGGACTAGCGGGACAAGCAGCAGGTACGAGCAGTACTTC,TRBJ2-7,TRBV27,TRBD2,.
CASSQGDRGVDGYTF,TGCGCCAGCAGCCAAGGGGACAGGGGGGTTGATGGCTACACCTTC,TRBJ1-2,TRBV4-1,TRBD1,.
CASSQPGDSRNEKLFF,TGTGCCAGCAGCCAACCCGGGGACAGCCGGAATGAAAAACTGTTTTTT,TRBJ1-4,TRBV4-2,TRBD1,.
CASSFGATTEAFF,TGTGCCAGCAGTTTCGGAGCTACCACTGAAGCTTTCTTT,TRBJ1-1,TRBV27,.,.
CASSPPGPTGRQFF,TGTGCCAGCAGCCCCCCGGGCCCAACCGGGAGGCAGTTCTTC,TRBJ2-1,TRBV7-8,.,.
CASSPRVAFQETQYF,TGCGCCAGCAGCCCCCGGGTAGCCTTTCAAGAGACCCAGTACTTC,TRBJ2-5,TRBV4-1,.,.
CASSLGGGAYNSPLHF,TGTGCCAGCAGTTTAGGCGGCGGCGCCTATAATTCACCCCTCCACTTT,TRBJ1-6,TRBV27,.,.
CASSYTRSGEQFF,TGTGCCAGCAGTTACACCAGGTCCGGTGAGCAGTTCTTC,TRBJ2-1,TRBV6-2/TRBV6-3,.,.
CASTARTGINQPQHF,TGTGCCAGCACGGCTCGGACAGGAATCAATCAGCCCCAGCATTTT,TRBJ1-5,TRBV2,TRBD1,.
CASSIGQGSPFETQYF,TGTGCCAGTAGTATAGGTCAGGGGTCGCCCTTCGAGACCCAGTACTTC,TRBJ2-5,TRBV19,.,few
CASSSGQLSYEQYF,TGTGCCAGCAGCTCTGGACAGCTTTCCTACGAGCAGTACTTC,TRBJ2-7,TRBV11-2,.,few
CASSIEGYGRNTEAFF,TGTGCCAGTAGTATAGAGGGGTACGGGAGGAACACTGAAGCTTTCTTT,TRBJ1-1,TRBV19,.,few
CASSVGQMNTGELFF,TGTGCCAGCAGCGTAGGACAGATGAACACCGGGGAGCTGTTTTTT,TRBJ2-2,TRBV9,.,.
CSAPGNTEAFF,TGCAGTGCCCCCGGGAACACTGAAGCTTTCTTT,TRBJ1-1,TRBV20-1,.,.
CASTRWGRESLILGADTQYF,TGTGCCAGCACCCGCTGGGGGCGGGAGAGCCTTATTTTGGGGGCAGATACGCAGTATTTT,TRBJ2-3,TRBV19,.,.
CASSYSIDTPNTGELFF,TGTGCCAGCAGTTACTCGATTGATACACCGAACACCGGGGAGCTGTTTTTT,TRBJ2-2,TRBV6-2/TRBV6-3,.,.
CASSAGLGDLYGYTF,TGTGCCAGTAGTGCGGGACTCGGGGATCTTTATGGCTACACCTTC,TRBJ1-2,TRBV19,.,.
CASSSDRVGEKLFF,TGTGCCAGCAGTTCAGACAGGGTTGGTGAAAAACTGTTTTTT,TRBJ1-4,TRBV28,TRBD1,.
CASSTTSTTGELFF,TGTGCCAGCAGCACTACTAGCACCACCGGGGAGCTGTTTTTT,TRBJ2-2,TRBV11-2,.,.
CASSGAGTGENEQYF,TGTGCCAGTAGCGGAGCCGGGACAGGGGAGAACGAGCAGTACTTC,TRBJ2-7,TRBV19,TRBD1,.
CASSGQPNTEAFF,TGTGCCAGCTCAGGACAGCCGAACACTGAAGCTTTCTTT,TRBJ1-1,TRBV18,.,.
CASREGENTEAFF,TGTGCCAGTCGAGAGGGAGAGAACACTGAAGCTTTCTTT,TRBJ1-1,TRBV6-6,.,.
CAWRISGSLTDTQYF,TGTGCCTGGAGGATTAGCGGGAGTCTCACAGATACGCAGTATTTT,TRBJ2-3,TRBV30,TRBD2,.
CASSLERGTLYNEQFF,TGCGCCAGCAGCTTGGAGCGGGGAACGCTATACAATGAGCAGTTCTTC,TRBJ2-1,TRBV5-1,TRBD2,.
CASSARDIRPGETQYF,TGTGCCAGCAGTGCTCGGGACATCCGCCCGGGAGAGACCCAGTACTTC,TRBJ2-5,TRBV28,.,.
CASSLARQGVNTEAFF,TGCGCCAGCAGCTTGGCTAGACAGGGGGTGAACACTGAAGCTTTCTTT,TRBJ1-1,TRBV5-1,TRBD1,.
CASSLGVGGRSEAFF,TGTGCCAGCAGCTTAGGGGTAGGGGGCCGATCTGAAGCTTTCTTT,TRBJ1-1,TRBV7-9,TRBD1,.
CASSTPPSGSGPLSTDTQYF,TGTGCCAGCAGCACTCCGCCCAGCGGGAGCGGCCCTCTAAGCACAGATACGCAGTATTTT,TRBJ2-3,TRBV3-1/TRBV3-2,TRBD2,.
CASRLGPKEGGLGNEKLFF,TGTGCCAGCAGACTAGGGCCTAAGGAAGGAGGACTAGGTAATGAAAAACTGTTTTTT,TRBJ1-4,TRBV27,.,.